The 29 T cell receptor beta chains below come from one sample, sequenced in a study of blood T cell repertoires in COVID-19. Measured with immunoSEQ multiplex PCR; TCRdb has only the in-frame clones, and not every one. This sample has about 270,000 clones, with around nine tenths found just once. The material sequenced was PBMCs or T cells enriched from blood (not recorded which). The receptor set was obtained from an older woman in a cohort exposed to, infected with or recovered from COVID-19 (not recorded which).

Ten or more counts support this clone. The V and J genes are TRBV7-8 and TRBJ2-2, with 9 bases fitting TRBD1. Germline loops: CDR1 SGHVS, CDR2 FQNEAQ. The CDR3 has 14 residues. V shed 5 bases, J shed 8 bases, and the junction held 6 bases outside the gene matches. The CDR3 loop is CASSVGTGNGELFF. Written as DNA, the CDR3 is TGTGCCAGCAGCGTAGGGACAGGGAATGGGGAGCTGTTTTTT.

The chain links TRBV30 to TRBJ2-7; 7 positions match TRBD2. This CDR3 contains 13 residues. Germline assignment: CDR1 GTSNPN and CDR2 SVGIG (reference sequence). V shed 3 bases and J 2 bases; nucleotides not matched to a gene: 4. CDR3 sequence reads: CAWRVAGTYEQYF. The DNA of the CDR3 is TGTGCCTGGAGGGTAGCGGGCACCTACGAGCAGTACTTC.

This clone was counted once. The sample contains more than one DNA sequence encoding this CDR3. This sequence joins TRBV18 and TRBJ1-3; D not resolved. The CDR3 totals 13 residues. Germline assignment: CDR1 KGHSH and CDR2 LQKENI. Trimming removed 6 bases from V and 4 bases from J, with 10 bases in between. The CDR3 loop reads CASSPGSGNTIYF. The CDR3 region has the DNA TGTGCCAGCTCCCCAGGCTCCGGAAACACCATATATTTT.

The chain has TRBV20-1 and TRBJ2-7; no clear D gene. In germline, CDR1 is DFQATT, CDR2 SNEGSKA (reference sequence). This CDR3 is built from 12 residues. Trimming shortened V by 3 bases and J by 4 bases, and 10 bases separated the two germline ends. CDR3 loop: CSASLSPYEQYF. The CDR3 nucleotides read TGCAGTGCTAGTCTTAGCCCTTACGAGCAGTACTTC.

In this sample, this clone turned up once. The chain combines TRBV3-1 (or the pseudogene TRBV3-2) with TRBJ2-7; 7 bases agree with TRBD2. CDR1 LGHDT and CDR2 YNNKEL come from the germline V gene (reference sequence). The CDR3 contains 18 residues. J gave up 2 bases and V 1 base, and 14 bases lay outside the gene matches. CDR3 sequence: CASSQGGGTANYTYEQYF. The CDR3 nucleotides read TGTGCCAGCAGCCAAGGGGGGGGTACAGCGAACTACACCTACGAGCAGTACTTC.

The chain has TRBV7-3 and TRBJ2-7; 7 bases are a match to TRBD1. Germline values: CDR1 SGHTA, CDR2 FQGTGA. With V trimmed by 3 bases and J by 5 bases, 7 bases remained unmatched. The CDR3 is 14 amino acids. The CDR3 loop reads CASSFGTDPHEQYF. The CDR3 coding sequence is TGTGCCAGCAGCTTCGGGACAGATCCCCACGAGCAGTACTTC.

The DNA of the CDR3 is TGTGCCAGCAGTCAAACGTTTACCGGCGGTGGGACCCAGTACTTC. It encodes CASSQTFTGGGTQYF. V usage is TRBV28 and J usage is TRBJ2-5, with D unresolved. The CDR3 contains 15 residues. V lost 5 bases to trimming and J lost 7 bases, with 20 bases between them. Per germline, CDR1 MDHEN and CDR2 SYDVKM.

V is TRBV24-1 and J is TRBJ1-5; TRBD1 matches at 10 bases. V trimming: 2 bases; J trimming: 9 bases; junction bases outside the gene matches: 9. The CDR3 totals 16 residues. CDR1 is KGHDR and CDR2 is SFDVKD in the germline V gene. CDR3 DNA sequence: TGTGCCACCAGTGATTCGCGGACAGGGGGTCCTAGGCCCCAGCATTTT. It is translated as CATSDSRTGGPRPQHF.

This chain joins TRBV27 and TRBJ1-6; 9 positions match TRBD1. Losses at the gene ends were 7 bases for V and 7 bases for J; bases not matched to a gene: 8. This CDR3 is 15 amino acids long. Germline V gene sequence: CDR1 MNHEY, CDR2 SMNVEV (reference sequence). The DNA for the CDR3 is TGTGCCAGCAAGCCCGGGACAGGGAGCAATTCACCCCTCCACTTT. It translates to CASKPGTGSNSPLHF.

CDR3 sequence: CASSVASTGKSPLHF. CDR3 sequence (DNA): TGTGCCAGCAGCGTAGCGTCGACAGGGAAATCACCCCTCCACTTT. The chain employs TRBV9 and TRBJ1-6, with 7 bases identical to TRBD1. The germline V gene encodes CDR1 SGDLS and CDR2 YYNGEE. Trimming at V came to 0 bases and at J to 10 bases, leaving 7 bases not matched to a gene. CDR3 length: 15 amino acids. Variable domain in full (rest from reference TRBV9 and TRBJ1-6): DSGVTQTPKHLITATGQRVTLRCSPRSGDLSVYWYQQSLDQGLQFLIQYYNGEERAKGNILERFSAQQFPDLHSELNLSSLELGDSALYFCASSVASTGKSPLHFGNGTRLTVT.

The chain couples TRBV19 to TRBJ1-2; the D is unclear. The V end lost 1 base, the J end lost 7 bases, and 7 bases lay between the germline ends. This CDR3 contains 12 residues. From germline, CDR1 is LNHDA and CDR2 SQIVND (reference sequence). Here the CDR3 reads CASSIGASGYTF. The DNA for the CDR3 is TGTGCCAGTAGTATAGGCGCGAGTGGCTACACCTTC.

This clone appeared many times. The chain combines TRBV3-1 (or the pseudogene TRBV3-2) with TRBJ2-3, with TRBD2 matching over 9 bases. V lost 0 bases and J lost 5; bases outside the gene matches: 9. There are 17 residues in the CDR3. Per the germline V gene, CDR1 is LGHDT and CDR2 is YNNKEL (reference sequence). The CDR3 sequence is CASSQDFGGRGGDTQYF. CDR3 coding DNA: TGTGCCAGCAGCCAAGATTTTGGCGGGAGGGGTGGAGATACGCAGTATTTT.

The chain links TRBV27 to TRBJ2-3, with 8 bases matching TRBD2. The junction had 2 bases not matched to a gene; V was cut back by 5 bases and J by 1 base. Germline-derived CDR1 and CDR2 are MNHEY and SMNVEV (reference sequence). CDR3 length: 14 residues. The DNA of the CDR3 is TGTGCCAGCAGTATAGCGGGGCGCACAGATACGCAGTATTTT. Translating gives CASSIAGRTDTQYF.

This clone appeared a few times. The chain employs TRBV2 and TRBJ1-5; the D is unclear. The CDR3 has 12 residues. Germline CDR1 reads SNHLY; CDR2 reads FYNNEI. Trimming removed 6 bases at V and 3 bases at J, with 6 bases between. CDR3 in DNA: TGTGCCAGCAGACTTGACAATCAGCCCCAGCATTTT. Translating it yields CASRLDNQPQHF.

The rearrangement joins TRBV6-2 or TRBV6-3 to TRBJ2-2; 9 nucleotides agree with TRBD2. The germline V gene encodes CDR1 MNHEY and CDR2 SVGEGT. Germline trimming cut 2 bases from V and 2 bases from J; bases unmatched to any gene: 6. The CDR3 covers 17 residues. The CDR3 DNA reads TGTGCCAGCAGTTACCGCGCTAGCGGGACCAACACCGGGGAGCTGTTTTTT. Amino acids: CASSYRASGTNTGELFF.

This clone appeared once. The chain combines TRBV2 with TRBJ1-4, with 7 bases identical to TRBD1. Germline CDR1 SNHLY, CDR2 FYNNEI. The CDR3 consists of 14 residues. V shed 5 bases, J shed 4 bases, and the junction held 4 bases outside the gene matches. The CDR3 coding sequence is TGTGCCAGCAGTCGGGACAGCCTTAATGAAAAACTGTTTTTT. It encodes CASSRDSLNEKLFF.

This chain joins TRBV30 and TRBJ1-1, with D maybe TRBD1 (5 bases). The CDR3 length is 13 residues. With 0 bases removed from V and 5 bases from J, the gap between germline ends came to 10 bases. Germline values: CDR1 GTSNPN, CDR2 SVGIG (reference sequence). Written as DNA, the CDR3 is TGTGCCTGGAGTGTTGGGGGGGTAACTGAAGCTTTCTTT. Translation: CAWSVGGVTEAFF.

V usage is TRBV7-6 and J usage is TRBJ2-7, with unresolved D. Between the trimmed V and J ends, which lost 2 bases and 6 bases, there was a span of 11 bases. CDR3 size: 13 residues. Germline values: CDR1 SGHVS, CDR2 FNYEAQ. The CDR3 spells CASSLSADGEQYF. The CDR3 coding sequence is TGTGCCAGCAGCTTATCCGCGGATGGCGAGCAGTACTTC.

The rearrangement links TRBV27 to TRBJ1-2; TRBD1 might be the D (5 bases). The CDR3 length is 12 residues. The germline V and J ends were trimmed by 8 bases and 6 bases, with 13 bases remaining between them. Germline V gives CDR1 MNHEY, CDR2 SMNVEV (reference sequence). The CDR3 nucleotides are TGTGCCAGCGGTACAGGATGGAATGGCTACACCTTC. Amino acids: CASGTGWNGYTF.

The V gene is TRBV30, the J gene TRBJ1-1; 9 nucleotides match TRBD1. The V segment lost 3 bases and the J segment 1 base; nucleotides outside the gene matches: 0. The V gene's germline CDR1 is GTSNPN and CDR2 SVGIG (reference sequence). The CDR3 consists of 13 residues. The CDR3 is CAWRGQGNTEAFF. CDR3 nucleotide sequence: TGTGCCTGGAGGGGACAGGGGAACACTGAAGCTTTCTTT.

The CDR3, as DNA: TGTGCCAGCAGCCATGTGGCCACTAGCGGGACAGCGCCCTACGAGCAGTACTTC. Translated: CASSHVATSGTAPYEQYF. The chain couples TRBV4-2 to TRBJ2-7, with 10 bases fitting TRBD2. The CDR3 has 18 amino acids. The ends lost 3 bases at V and 2 bases at J; junction bases unmatched: 13. Germline V lookup: CDR1 LGHNA, CDR2 YNFKEQ.

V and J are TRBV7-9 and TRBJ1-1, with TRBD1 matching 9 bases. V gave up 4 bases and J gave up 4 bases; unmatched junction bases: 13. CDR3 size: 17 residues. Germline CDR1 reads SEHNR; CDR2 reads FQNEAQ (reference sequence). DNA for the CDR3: TGTGCCAGCAGCTCCCTCGGGACAGGGCCCTCCGGCACTGAAGCTTTCTTT. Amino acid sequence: CASSSLGTGPSGTEAFF.

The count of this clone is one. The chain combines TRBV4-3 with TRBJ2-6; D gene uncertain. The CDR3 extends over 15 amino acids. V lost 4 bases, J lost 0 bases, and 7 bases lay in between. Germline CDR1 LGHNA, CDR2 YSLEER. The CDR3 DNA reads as TGCGCCAGCAGCCCGGTCGGCTCTGGGGCCAACGTCCTGACTTTC. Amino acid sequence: CASSPVGSGANVLTF.

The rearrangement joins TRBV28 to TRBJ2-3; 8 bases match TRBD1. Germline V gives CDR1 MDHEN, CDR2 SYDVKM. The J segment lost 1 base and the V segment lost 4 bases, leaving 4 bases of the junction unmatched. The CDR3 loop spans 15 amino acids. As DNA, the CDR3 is TGTGCCAGCAGTTCGGGACAGGTCGGCACAGATACGCAGTATTTT. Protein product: CASSSGQVGTDTQYF.

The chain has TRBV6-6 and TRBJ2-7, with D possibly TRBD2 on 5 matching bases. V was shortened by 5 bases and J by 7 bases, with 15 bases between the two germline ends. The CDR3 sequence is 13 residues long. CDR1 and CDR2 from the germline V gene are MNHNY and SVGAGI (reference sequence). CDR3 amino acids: CASSPNGVGEQYF. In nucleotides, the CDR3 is TGTGCCAGCAGTCCCAACGGGGTGGGGGAGCAGTACTTC.

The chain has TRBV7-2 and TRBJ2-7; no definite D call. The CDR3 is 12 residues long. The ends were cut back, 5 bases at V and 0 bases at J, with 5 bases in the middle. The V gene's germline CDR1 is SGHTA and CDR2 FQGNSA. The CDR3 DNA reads TGTGCCAGCAGCCCCAGCTCCTACGAGCAGTACTTC. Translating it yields CASSPSSYEQYF.

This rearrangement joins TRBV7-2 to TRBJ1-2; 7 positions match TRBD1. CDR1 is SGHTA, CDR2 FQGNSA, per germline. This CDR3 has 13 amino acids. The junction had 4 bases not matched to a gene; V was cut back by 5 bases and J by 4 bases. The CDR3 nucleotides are TGTGCCAGCAGCCCCGGGACAGTCTATGGCTACACCTTC. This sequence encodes CASSPGTVYGYTF.

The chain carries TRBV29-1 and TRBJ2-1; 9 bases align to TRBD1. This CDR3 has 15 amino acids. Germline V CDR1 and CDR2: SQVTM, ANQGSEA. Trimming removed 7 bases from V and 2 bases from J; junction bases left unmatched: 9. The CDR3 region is CSADGGQGTYNEQFF. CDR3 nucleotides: TGCAGCGCCGACGGGGGACAGGGCACCTACAATGAGCAGTTCTTC.

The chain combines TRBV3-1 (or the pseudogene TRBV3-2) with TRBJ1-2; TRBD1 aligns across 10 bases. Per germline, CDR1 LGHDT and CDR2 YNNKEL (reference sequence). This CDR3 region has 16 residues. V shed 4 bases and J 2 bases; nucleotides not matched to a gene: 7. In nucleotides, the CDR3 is TGTGCCAGCAGCCTTCGGACAGGGGGTAAGAACTATGGCTACACCTTC. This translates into CASSLRTGGKNYGYTF.